These 12 T cell receptor beta chains originate from one sample sequenced in a study of T cell repertoires in cytomegalovirus infection. In TCRdb, the reads were re-called with MiXCR into one record per CDR3 protein. The data show approximately 280,000 distinct CDR3 sequences, around 20% seen once. No antigens are known for them. This sample comprised cultured PBMCs, obtained from culture after CMV antigen stimulation. The receptors were sampled from a human donor in good health (CMV status not recorded). Some clones in this sample may be carry-over from other donors' samples.

This clonotype was picked up many times. The rearrangement links TRBV7-3 to TRBJ2-3, with D uncertain. V was trimmed by 1 base and J by 4 bases, leaving 6 bases between them. This CDR3 comprises 13 residues. CDR1 and CDR2 from the germline V gene are SGHTA and FQGTGA. The CDR3 spells CASSLMNSDTQYF. For the CDR3, the DNA is TGTGCCAGCAGCTTAATGAACTCAGATACGCAGTATTTT.

This clonotype was seen a few times. The rearrangement joins TRBV7-2 to TRBJ2-1; D might be TRBD2 (6 bases). V was cut by 0 bases and J by 7 bases, with 16 bases left in between. In germline, CDR1 is SGHTA, CDR2 FQGNSA. This CDR3 comprises 16 residues. CDR3 sequence: CASSLALAGIRNEQFF. The DNA of the CDR3 is TGTGCCAGCAGCTTAGCACTCGCGGGAATTAGGAATGAGCAGTTCTTC.

This clonotype showed up just a few times. V usage is TRBV2 and J usage is TRBJ1-5, with 8 bases fitting TRBD1. CDR3 length: 13 residues. With V trimmed by 6 bases and J by 5 bases, 3 bases remained unmatched. Per germline, CDR1 SNHLY and CDR2 FYNNEI. CDR3 nucleotide sequence: TGTGCCAGCAGGGACAGGGAGGATCAGCCCCAGCATTTT. It codes for CASRDREDQPQHF. Complete variable domain (other parts from reference TRBV2 and TRBJ1-5): EPEVTQTPSHQVTQMGQEVILRCVPISNHLYFYWYRQILGQKVEFLVSFYNNEISEKSEIFDDQFSVERPDGSNFTLKIRSTKLEDSAMYFCASRDREDQPQHFGDGTRLSIL.

The chain recombines TRBV7-9 with TRBJ2-5; TRBD2 matches 9 bases. The CDR3 covers 15 residues. Trimming took 5 bases from V and 3 from J; bases not matched to a gene: 7. Germline values: CDR1 SEHNR, CDR2 FQNEAQ (reference sequence). The CDR3 sequence is CASSLGTSWKETQYF. The CDR3 bases are TGTGCCAGCAGCCTAGGGACTAGCTGGAAAGAGACCCAGTACTTC. The variable domain in full, with the rest retrieved from reference TRBV7-9 and TRBJ2-5, is DTGVSQNPRHKITKRGQNVTFRCDPISEHNRLYWYRQTLGQGPEFLTYFQNEAQLEKSRLLSDRFSAERPKGSFSTLEIQRTEQGDSAMYLCASSLGTSWKETQYFGPGTRLLVL.

This clonotype showed up many times. V usage is TRBV11-3 and J usage is TRBJ2-1; 9 bases match TRBD2. CDR1 SGHNT and CDR2 YENEEA come from the germline V gene. This CDR3 is 15 amino acids long. J lost 9 bases, V lost 2 bases, and 8 bases had no gene match. The chain's CDR3 is CASSLFAGGPGEQFF. Written as DNA, the CDR3 is TGTGCCAGCAGCTTATTCGCGGGAGGGCCGGGTGAGCAGTTCTTC.

A few counts support this clonotype. The chain couples TRBV9 to TRBJ2-2, with TRBD2 matching 9 bases. The germline gives CDR1 SGDLS, CDR2 YYNGEE. The CDR3 loop spans 15 amino acids. The trim removed 2 bases at V and 6 bases at J, leaving 5 bases unmatched. The CDR3 DNA reads TGTGCCAGCAGCGTTGGCGGGAGGGCACCCGGGGAGCTGTTTTTT. Translation gives CASSVGGRAPGELFF.

A note on this clonotype: A much larger clonotype is one base distant, so this may be a read error. V usage is TRBV14 and J usage is TRBJ2-7; D gene unclear. The CDR3 consists of 16 residues. V lost 1 base and J 0 bases, leaving 13 bases between the germline ends. Germline V gene sequence: CDR1 SGHDN, CDR2 FVKESK. The CDR3 DNA sequence: TGTGCCAGCAGCCAAGTCAGCGACAAGATCTCCTACGAGCAGTACTTC. Translation gives CASSQVSDKISYEQYF.

This clonotype turned up a few times. V gene TRBV11-2 combines with J gene TRBJ2-7; 7 positions match TRBD2. V lost 0 bases and J lost 1; bases outside the gene matches: 3. The CDR3 spans 15 residues. Germline V gene lookup returns CDR1 SGHAT and CDR2 FQNNGV. CDR3 sequence (DNA): TGTGCCAGCAGCTTAGATCGGACTAGTTCCTACGAGCAGTACGTC. It is translated as CASSLDRTSSYEQYV.

The chain couples TRBV12-5 to TRBJ2-5, with unresolved D. The germline CDR1 and CDR2 sequences are LGHNT and FRNRAP. Trimming pared 6 bases from V and 4 bases from J, leaving 15 bases between. The CDR3 extends over 14 amino acids. The CDR3 here is CASGVWPLGETQYF. CDR3 bases: TGTGCTAGTGGCGTTTGGCCTCTTGGAGAGACCCAGTACTTC.

At least ten counts were recorded for this clonotype. The rearrangement links TRBV11-2 to TRBJ1-5; TRBD1 is a possible D gene (5 bases). The CDR3 sequence is 13 residues long. Trimming took off 2 bases at V and 7 bases at J, with 9 bases between the two ends. CDR1 SGHAT and CDR2 FQNNGV come from the germline V gene. For the CDR3, the DNA is TGTGCCAGCAGCTTAAATTCAGGGCAGCCCCAGCATTTT. Translated, it gives CASSLNSGQPQHF.

V is TRBV28 and J is TRBJ2-3, with 10 positions matching TRBD2. The J segment lost 2 bases and the V segment lost 0 bases, leaving 5 bases of the junction unmatched. Looked up from germline, CDR1 is MDHEN and CDR2 is SYDVKM. The CDR3 spans 17 residues. CDR3 sequence: CASSLWTSGPNTDTQYF. The CDR3 coding sequence is TGTGCCAGCAGTTTATGGACTAGCGGGCCCAACACAGATACGCAGTATTTT.

There are many counts of this clonotype. This chain uses TRBV7-2 with TRBJ2-5; 11 bases agree with TRBD2. The V and J ends lost 7 bases and 2 bases, in that order; junction bases with no gene match: 12. Germline CDR1 is SGHTA and CDR2 is FQGNSA. The CDR3 is made up of 17 amino acids. CDR3 sequence: CASNPGTSGRLQETQYF. The CDR3 coding sequence is TGTGCCAGCAACCCCGGGACTAGCGGCCGTCTACAAGAGACCCAGTACTTC.